This T cell receptor (beta chain) was captured by sequencing in a study of blood T cell repertoires in COVID-19. The wider study: The United States, Italy and Spain were the sources of the acute and convalescent COVID-19 samples.

This clone has just a few counts. The CDR3 is 11 residues long. Germline V CDR1 and CDR2: GTSNPN, SVGIG (reference sequence). V gave up 5 bases and J gave up 15 bases, with 17 bases separating them. In the original processing: The authors estimated nucleated cell counts from reference gene primer amplification. TCRdb's copy holds only in-frame clones and misses some; the assay was immunoSEQ multiplex PCR. The V and J calls and clone size come from that table; D and trimming were worked out from the DNA. The data show 200,000 to 250,000 clones, with approximately 87% seen just once and 6.2% held by the top ten.

Sequenced material: peripheral blood. This chain connects TRBV30 to TRBJ2-1; a possible D gene is TRBD2 (5 bases). The TCR was taken from a man between 60 and 70 years old who had recovered from COVID-19. The CDR3 nucleotides read TGTGCCTGGGAGACGGACTCTCACTGGTTCTTC. Its translation: CAWETDSHWFF.